A selection of T cell receptor beta chains follows, all from one sample in a study of cytomegalovirus exposure and HLA in healthy donors. Assay: immunoSEQ multiplex PCR; the TCRdb copy retains only in-frame clones and omits some. This table has under 200,000 clones, under 80% appearing once. Material for sequencing was PBMCs. These receptors were taken from a woman aged 30 to 39 in good health and CMV-seronegative. Both conserved end residues are part of each CDR3. A D gene is named only where the DNA matches it firmly. Size values are once, few and many counts, or a class for expanded clones, and some rows have none.

abundance: -; d_gene: TRBD1; j_gene: TRBJ2-7; v_gene: TRBV5-1; CDR3nt: TGCGCCAGCGGAACGGACAGGACCTACGAGCAGTACTTC; CDR3aa: CASGTDRTYEQYF
abundance: -; d_gene: -; j_gene: TRBJ1-1; v_gene: TRBV7-9; CDR3nt: TGTGCCAGCACTACATTCAGCGGAGAGACTGAAGCTTTCTTT; CDR3aa: CASTTFSGETEAFF
abundance: few; d_gene: -; j_gene: TRBJ1-2; v_gene: TRBV7-9; CDR3nt: TGTGCCAGCAGCTCAATGCGGGACAACTATGGCTACACCTTC; CDR3aa: CASSSMRDNYGYTF
abundance: -; d_gene: -; j_gene: TRBJ1-6; v_gene: TRBV4-1; CDR3nt: TGCGCCAGCAGCCTCCCTCTCCCCAGGGGATCTAATTCACCCCTCCACTTT; CDR3aa: CASSLPLPRGSNSPLHF
abundance: -; d_gene: -; j_gene: TRBJ1-1; v_gene: TRBV5-1; CDR3nt: TGCGCCAGCAAAGTGATAGGGGGCACTGAAGCTTTCTTT; CDR3aa: CASKVIGGTEAFF
abundance: -; d_gene: TRBD1; j_gene: TRBJ1-2; v_gene: TRBV30; CDR3nt: TGTGCCTGGATGGGAGGGACAGGTGAGCCTTCCAACTATGGCTACACCTTC; CDR3aa: CAWMGGTGEPSNYGYTF
abundance: -; d_gene: -; j_gene: TRBJ2-3; v_gene: TRBV9; CDR3nt: TGTGCCAGCAGCGTAGGCAGGCTTAGCACAGATACGCAGTATTTT; CDR3aa: CASSVGRLSTDTQYF
abundance: -; d_gene: TRBD1; j_gene: TRBJ2-7; v_gene: TRBV27; CDR3nt: TGTGCCAGCAGTTTTACCGGGACAGGGGTTTTCTCCTACGAGCAGTACTTC; CDR3aa: CASSFTGTGVFSYEQYF
abundance: -; d_gene: TRBD1; j_gene: TRBJ2-2; v_gene: TRBV5-6; CDR3nt: TGTGCCAGCAGCTTTCAGGACAGGCCCAGCGGGGAGCTGTTTTTT; CDR3aa: CASSFQDRPSGELFF
abundance: few; d_gene: -; j_gene: TRBJ1-1; v_gene: TRBV6-5; CDR3nt: TGTGCCAGCAGTTACTCGGGGGGGTGGACTGAAGCTTTCTTT; CDR3aa: CASSYSGGWTEAFF
abundance: -; d_gene: TRBD2; j_gene: TRBJ2-3; v_gene: TRBV11-3; CDR3nt: TGTGCCAGCAGCTCAGGGAGGGGTACGCAGTATTTT; CDR3aa: CASSSGRGTQYF
abundance: -; d_gene: -; j_gene: TRBJ2-1; v_gene: TRBV29-1; CDR3nt: TGCAGCGTTGAAGATTTGGAGGGTTGGGGGACGTATACCTACAATGAGCAGTTCTTC; CDR3aa: CSVEDLEGWGTYTYNEQFF
abundance: few; d_gene: -; j_gene: TRBJ1-6; v_gene: TRBV7-9; CDR3nt: TGTGCCAGCAGAAAGGTCGGGTCTACCCACTATAATTCACCCCTCCACTTT; CDR3aa: CASRKVGSTHYNSPLHF
abundance: few; d_gene: TRBD2; j_gene: TRBJ2-7; v_gene: TRBV27; CDR3nt: TGTGCCAGCAGTTTAGGGAGGGACTCCTACGAGCAGTACTTC; CDR3aa: CASSLGRDSYEQYF
abundance: -; d_gene: -; j_gene: TRBJ1-1; v_gene: TRBV7-9; CDR3nt: TGTGCCAGCAGGTTTGGATCGGGGGATGCTTTCTTT; CDR3aa: CASRFGSGDAFF
abundance: -; d_gene: -; j_gene: TRBJ2-5; v_gene: TRBV6-5; CDR3nt: TGTGCCAGCAGGCATGAGAGGGAGACCCAGTACTTC; CDR3aa: CASRHERETQYF
abundance: -; d_gene: TRBD1; j_gene: TRBJ1-6; v_gene: TRBV9; CDR3nt: TGTGCCAGCAGCCCTCTCGGGACAGGGGGTTCACCCCTCCACTTT; CDR3aa: CASSPLGTGGSPLHF
abundance: -; d_gene: -; j_gene: TRBJ2-6; v_gene: TRBV14; CDR3nt: TGTGCCAGCACGGAGGGCTCTGGGGCCAACGTCCTGACTTTC; CDR3aa: CASTEGSGANVLTF
abundance: -; d_gene: TRBD1; j_gene: TRBJ2-1; v_gene: TRBV2; CDR3nt: TGTGCCAGCAGTGGGACAGGGGTAGGTGGTGAGCAGTTCTTC; CDR3aa: CASSGTGVGGEQFF
abundance: -; d_gene: -; j_gene: TRBJ1-6; v_gene: TRBV15; CDR3nt: TGTGCCACCAGCACCCTCCCATCGGCACCCCTCCACTTT; CDR3aa: CATSTLPSAPLHF
abundance: -; d_gene: -; j_gene: TRBJ1-2; v_gene: TRBV28; CDR3nt: TGTGCCAGCAGAGCAGGGCCCGCGGGGTTCTATGGCTACACCTTC; CDR3aa: CASRAGPAGFYGYTF
abundance: -; d_gene: -; j_gene: TRBJ1-1; v_gene: TRBV11-3; CDR3nt: TGTGCCAGCAGCTTGGGAGGACTCTCAGGGACTGAAGCTTTCTTT; CDR3aa: CASSLGGLSGTEAFF
abundance: -; d_gene: TRBD2; j_gene: TRBJ2-3; v_gene: TRBV25-1; CDR3nt: TGTGCCAGCAGTGAATTCATTAGCGGGGGGGCTGCAGATACGCAGTATTTT; CDR3aa: CASSEFISGGAADTQYF
abundance: -; d_gene: -; j_gene: TRBJ1-2; v_gene: TRBV28; CDR3nt: TGTGCCAGCAGTTTAAGCGGTGGCTACACCTTC; CDR3aa: CASSLSGGYTF
abundance: -; d_gene: -; j_gene: TRBJ1-5; v_gene: TRBV5-5; CDR3nt: TGTGCCAGCAGCAGGACGGGGAATAGCAATCAGCCCCAGCATTTT; CDR3aa: CASSRTGNSNQPQHF
abundance: -; d_gene: TRBD1; j_gene: TRBJ2-6; v_gene: TRBV14; CDR3nt: TGTGCCAGCAGCGTCTGGACAGGGGGCGCTGGGGCCAACGTCCTGACTTTC; CDR3aa: CASSVWTGGAGANVLTF
abundance: -; d_gene: TRBD1; j_gene: TRBJ1-5; v_gene: TRBV10-3; CDR3nt: TGTGCCATCAGCGTGGACAGGGATCAGCCCCAGCATTTT; CDR3aa: CAISVDRDQPQHF
abundance: once; d_gene: -; j_gene: TRBJ2-3; v_gene: TRBV7-7; CDR3nt: TGTGCCAGCAGCTTCGCGGACACAGATACGCAGTATTTT; CDR3aa: CASSFADTDTQYF
abundance: -; d_gene: -; j_gene: TRBJ1-1; v_gene: TRBV7-9; CDR3nt: TGTGCCAGCAGCATACAGCATGAAGCTTTCTTT; CDR3aa: CASSIQHEAFF
abundance: -; d_gene: -; j_gene: TRBJ2-1; v_gene: TRBV5-1; CDR3nt: TGCGCCAGCAGCTTGGGACAGCTCTCCTACAATGAGCAGTTCTTC; CDR3aa: CASSLGQLSYNEQFF
abundance: -; d_gene: TRBD1; j_gene: TRBJ1-2; v_gene: TRBV28; CDR3nt: TGTGCCAGCAGTTTGAGGGACAGGTATTATGGCTACACCTTC; CDR3aa: CASSLRDRYYGYTF
abundance: -; d_gene: -; j_gene: TRBJ1-6; v_gene: TRBV27; CDR3nt: TGTGCCTGTGGGGGGGCCGATTCACCCCTCCACTTT; CDR3aa: CACGGADSPLHF
abundance: -; d_gene: -; j_gene: TRBJ1-2; v_gene: TRBV6-6; CDR3nt: TGTGCCAGCAGTTACGAGGGGAGGGATGGCTACACCTTC; CDR3aa: CASSYEGRDGYTF
abundance: -; d_gene: -; j_gene: TRBJ1-6; v_gene: TRBV7-8; CDR3nt: TGTGCCGTATCCCCCGGGGTTTCACCCCTCCACTTT; CDR3aa: CAVSPGVSPLHF
abundance: -; d_gene: -; j_gene: TRBJ1-6; v_gene: TRBV6-5; CDR3nt: TGTGCCAGCAACCGACAGGCTTCCTATAATTCACCCCTCCACTTT; CDR3aa: CASNRQASYNSPLHF
abundance: -; d_gene: -; j_gene: TRBJ1-5; v_gene: TRBV11-2; CDR3nt: TGTGCCAGCAGCTTCTCAGGAGGGGAACAGCCCCAGCATTTT; CDR3aa: CASSFSGGEQPQHF
abundance: -; d_gene: TRBD1; j_gene: TRBJ1-1; v_gene: TRBV5-1; CDR3nt: TGCGCCAGCAGCTTGGAAACAGGGGGCACTGAAGCTTTCTTT; CDR3aa: CASSLETGGTEAFF
abundance: -; d_gene: TRBD1; j_gene: TRBJ1-4; v_gene: TRBV6-5; CDR3nt: TGTGCCAGCAGCGCGGGACAGGGGGTTGAAAAACTGTTTTTT; CDR3aa: CASSAGQGVEKLFF
abundance: -; d_gene: -; j_gene: TRBJ1-2; v_gene: TRBV10-3; CDR3nt: TGTGCCATCAGGGGGGACATGGCGAATGGCTACACCTTC; CDR3aa: CAIRGDMANGYTF
abundance: -; d_gene: -; j_gene: TRBJ1-1; v_gene: TRBV18; CDR3nt: TGTGCCAGCTCACCGGAAGGGGTAGGGGGAGCTTTCTTT; CDR3aa: CASSPEGVGGAFF
abundance: -; d_gene: -; j_gene: TRBJ1-2; v_gene: TRBV30; CDR3nt: TGTGCCTGGAGTCCTCGGGAGTTTGGCTACACCTTC; CDR3aa: CAWSPREFGYTF
abundance: -; d_gene: -; j_gene: TRBJ1-1; v_gene: TRBV4-2; CDR3nt: TGTGCCAGCAGCCAGGCTACCGGAGGGAACACTGAAGCTTTCTTT; CDR3aa: CASSQATGGNTEAFF
abundance: -; d_gene: -; j_gene: TRBJ2-7; v_gene: TRBV11-2; CDR3nt: TGTGCCAGCAGCTTAGGATGGGCTTCATCCTCCTACGAGCAGTACTTC; CDR3aa: CASSLGWASSSYEQYF
abundance: -; d_gene: TRBD1; j_gene: TRBJ2-4; v_gene: TRBV25-1; CDR3nt: TGTGCCAGCAGTAGAGGGGGCGAAAACATTCAGTACTTC; CDR3aa: CASSRGGENIQYF
abundance: few; d_gene: -; j_gene: TRBJ2-2; v_gene: TRBV11-3; CDR3nt: TGTGCCAGCAGCGGGCAGCTACACACCGGGGAGCTGTTTTTT; CDR3aa: CASSGQLHTGELFF
abundance: -; d_gene: -; j_gene: TRBJ1-5; v_gene: TRBV6-1; CDR3nt: TGTGCCAGCAGTTGGTCCCAGGGCAATCAGCCCCAGCATTTT; CDR3aa: CASSWSQGNQPQHF
abundance: -; d_gene: -; j_gene: TRBJ1-1; v_gene: TRBV30; CDR3nt: TGTGCCTGGAGTGTTGCGAGGGAAGCTTTCTTT; CDR3aa: CAWSVAREAFF
abundance: -; d_gene: TRBD1; j_gene: TRBJ2-2; v_gene: TRBV7-6; CDR3nt: TGTGCCAGCAGCTTAGCCGGGACAGGGAGTTCCGGGGAGCTGTTTTTT; CDR3aa: CASSLAGTGSSGELFF
abundance: once; d_gene: TRBD1; j_gene: TRBJ1-5; v_gene: TRBV19; CDR3nt: TGTGCCAGTAGTCGAGAAGCAGGGGGCGGAACGGGCAATCAGCCCCAGCATTTT; CDR3aa: CASSREAGGGTGNQPQHF
abundance: -; d_gene: -; j_gene: TRBJ2-7; v_gene: TRBV30; CDR3nt: TGTGCCTGGAGTCCCGAACCCTTCGGGGAGCAGTACTTC; CDR3aa: CAWSPEPFGEQYF
abundance: -; d_gene: -; j_gene: TRBJ2-3; v_gene: TRBV5-6; CDR3nt: TGTGCCAGCAGAGCTTGGGGGGAGGATACGCAGTATTTT; CDR3aa: CASRAWGEDTQYF
abundance: -; d_gene: -; j_gene: TRBJ2-5; v_gene: TRBV4-1; CDR3nt: TGCGCCAGCAGCCAAGGGTACAGGGTTCAAGAGACCCAGTACTTC; CDR3aa: CASSQGYRVQETQYF
abundance: few; d_gene: -; j_gene: TRBJ2-5; v_gene: TRBV5-4; CDR3nt: TGTGCCAGCAGCCCCCCTAGCTCGGAGGAGACCCAGTACTTC; CDR3aa: CASSPPSSEETQYF
abundance: few; d_gene: -; j_gene: TRBJ1-5; v_gene: TRBV9; CDR3nt: TGTGCCAGCAGCCGCGGGCGAATGAGCAATCAGCCCCAGCATTTT; CDR3aa: CASSRGRMSNQPQHF
abundance: -; d_gene: TRBD1; j_gene: TRBJ2-7; v_gene: TRBV15; CDR3nt: TGTGCCACCGGATCGGGACAGGGATTTTCCTACGAGCAGTACTTC; CDR3aa: CATGSGQGFSYEQYF
abundance: once; d_gene: -; j_gene: TRBJ2-1; v_gene: TRBV7-8; CDR3nt: TGTGCCAGCAGCTTGGAGACAGAGATCCCTGGGCAGTTCTTC; CDR3aa: CASSLETEIPGQFF